The present entry profiles one T cell receptor (beta chain) with its context. This sample was included in a study of CD8 T cells in Susac syndrome. A quantity of about 0.45 to 1 ug RNA underwent reverse transcription using random hexamers. An immunoSEQ multiplex PCR generated amplified TCR beta CDR3 products spanning 54 Vbeta and 13 Jbeta. TCRdb ran MiXCR on the immunoSEQ multiplex PCR reads and lists one entry per CDR3 protein. Of about 200,000 distinct CDR3 sequences in the sample, roughly 96% were seen once. Healthy donors constituted the control group, matched for age and sex. The CDR3 has 15 residues. Trimming left V 3 bases short and J 1 base short, with 14 bases between. From germline, CDR1 is SQVTM and CDR2 ANQGSEA.

This sequence joins TRBV29-1 and TRBJ2-3; tentatively, D is TRBD1 or TRBD2 (5 bases each). The receptor's source is a human donor in good health. Sequences were obtained from CD4+ T cells from PBMCs. This chain's CDR3 is CSVDGASGGTDTQYF. The CDR3 DNA reads as TGCAGCGTTGATGGGGCCAGCGGAGGCACAGATACGCAGTATTTT.